The 2 T cell receptor beta chains below were found in one sample sequenced in a study of T cell responses to AZD1222 COVID-19 vaccine. The protocol was immunoSEQ multiplex PCR, while the TCRdb copy is restricted to in-frame clones and leaves out a portion. The sample holds some 150,000 clones; 70% to 90% are singletons and the top ten take approximately 4%. Sequencing was performed on peripheral blood, taken 28 days after the second dose of the MenACWY control vaccine. The receptors were gathered from an adult who received the MenACWY meningococcal vaccine as a control.

The table lists this clone with a count of one. This chain joins TRBV6-4 and TRBJ2-3; the D gene is possibly TRBD1 (6 bases). The V gene lost 3 bases and the J gene lost 2 bases, with 9 bases spanning the gap. The CDR3 has 14 residues. CDR1 MRHNA and CDR2 SNTAGT come from the germline V gene. CDR3 sequence: CASSERDNTDTQYF. Here the CDR3 DNA reads TGTGCCAGCAGTGAGAGGGACAACACAGATACGCAGTATTTT.

The chain carries TRBV5-4 and TRBJ1-1; D is unresolved. V lost 6 bases and J lost 4, with 7 bases in between. Germline V gene sequence: CDR1 SGHNT, CDR2 YYREEE (reference sequence). The CDR3 is 11 residues long. The CDR3 DNA reads TGTGCCAGCACCTATGGCACTGAAGCTTTCTTT. Its protein is CASTYGTEAFF.